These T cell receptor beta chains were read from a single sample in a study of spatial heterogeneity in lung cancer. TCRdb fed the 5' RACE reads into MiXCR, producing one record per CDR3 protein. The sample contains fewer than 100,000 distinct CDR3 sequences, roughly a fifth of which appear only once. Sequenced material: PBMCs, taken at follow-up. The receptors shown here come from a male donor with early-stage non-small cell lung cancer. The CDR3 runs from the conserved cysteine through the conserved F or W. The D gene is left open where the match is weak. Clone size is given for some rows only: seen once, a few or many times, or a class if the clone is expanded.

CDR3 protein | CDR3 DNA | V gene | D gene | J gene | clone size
CASSFRQGAYEQYF | TGTGCCAGCAGTTTTCGGCAGGGGGCTTACGAGCAGTACTTC | TRBV27 | TRBD1 | TRBJ2-7 | -
CASSFSTGNGGELFF | TGTGCCAGCAGCTTCTCAACGGGGAACGGGGGGGAGCTGTTTTTT | TRBV7-6 | - | TRBJ2-2 | few
CSSFYRTDTQYF | TGCAGTTCATTCTATCGCACAGATACGCAGTATTTT | TRBV20-1 | - | TRBJ2-3 | few
CASSPGQDQPQHF | TGTGCCAGCTCACCTGGACAGGATCAGCCCCAGCATTTT | TRBV18 | TRBD1 | TRBJ1-5 | -
CARSLDSKRPQYF | TGTGCCCGCAGCCTGGACTCTAAGAGACCCCAGTACTTC | TRBV11-1 | - | TRBJ2-5 | -
CASTSGGGFGDAEQYF | TGTGCCAGCACCTCGGGAGGAGGGTTTGGAGACGCCGAGCAGTACTTC | TRBV6-2/TRBV6-3 | TRBD2 | TRBJ2-7 | few
CAFSRDRANYGYTF | TGTGCCTTTTCCCGGGACCGAGCTAACTATGGCTACACCTTC | TRBV30 | - | TRBJ1-2 | -
CASSPQGDIQYF | TGCGCCAGCAGCCCGCAGGGGGACATTCAGTACTTC | TRBV5-1 | TRBD1 | TRBJ2-4 | -
CASSERDRGDYYNEQFF | TGTGCCAGCAGTGAAAGGGATAGGGGGGATTATTACAATGAGCAGTTCTTC | TRBV2 | - | TRBJ2-1 | few
CSVEELAGNYNEQFF | TGCAGCGTTGAAGAGCTAGCGGGGAATTACAATGAGCAGTTCTTC | TRBV29-1 | TRBD2 | TRBJ2-1 | few
CATSDSKGTEAFF | TGTGCCACCAGTGATTCGAAAGGAACAGAAGCTTTCTTT | TRBV24-1 | - | TRBJ1-1 | few
CSARGRDLSYEQYF | TGCAGTGCTAGGGGGCGGGATCTATCCTACGAGCAGTACTTC | TRBV20-1 | - | TRBJ2-7 | few
CASSGQHFTGELFF | TGTGCCAGCTCGGGACAGCACTTCACCGGGGAGCTGTTTTTT | TRBV21-1 | - | TRBJ2-2 | -
CASSLTGGATDTQYF | TGTGCCAGCAGTCTTACCGGGGGGGCCACAGATACGCAGTATTTT | TRBV2 | TRBD2 | TRBJ2-3 | -
CASRVSGRRLGEQFF | TGTGCCAGCAGAGTTAGCGGGCGCCGTTTGGGTGAGCAGTTCTTC | TRBV6-2/TRBV6-3 | TRBD2 | TRBJ2-1 | few
CASRGLAGGPDTQYF | TGTGCCAGCAGGGGACTAGCGGGAGGGCCAGATACGCAGTATTTT | TRBV12-3/TRBV12-4 | TRBD2 | TRBJ2-3 | few
CAWSYTGVGQPQHF | TGTGCCTGGAGTTACACAGGGGTTGGTCAGCCCCAGCATTTT | TRBV30 | TRBD1 | TRBJ1-5 | few
CASSPLRGQGNTEAFF | TGTGCCAGCAGCCCCCTCCGGGGACAGGGAAACACTGAAGCTTTCTTT | TRBV7-2 | TRBD1 | TRBJ1-1 | -
CASSLNRGDIQYF | TGCGCCAGCAGCTTGAACAGGGGGGACATTCAGTACTTC | TRBV5-1 | TRBD1 | TRBJ2-4 | few
CSAITGRSSYNEQFF | TGCAGTGCCATTACAGGGAGGTCCTCCTACAATGAGCAGTTCTTC | TRBV20-1 | - | TRBJ2-1 | -
CASNSGGQEYGYTF | TGTGCCAGCAATTCGGGGGGACAGGAATATGGCTACACCTTC | TRBV6-1 | TRBD1 | TRBJ1-2 | few
CASSKGRVTRPTRSGNTIYF | TGTGCCAGCAGCAAAGGGAGGGTCACAAGGCCTACCCGCTCTGGAAACACCATATATTTT | TRBV21-1 | - | TRBJ1-3 | many
CASSLISGTNNPYEQYF | TGTGCCAGCAGCTTAATAAGCGGGACGAACAATCCCTACGAGCAGTACTTC | TRBV7-6 | TRBD2 | TRBJ2-7 | many
CASSSAGTAPYEQYF | TGCGCCAGCAGCTCCGCCGGGACAGCTCCCTACGAGCAGTACTTC | TRBV5-1 | TRBD1 | TRBJ2-7 | -
CAWSSTSGSIKDTQYF | TGTGCCTGGAGTTCCACTAGCGGGAGCATAAAAGATACGCAGTATTTT | TRBV30 | TRBD2 | TRBJ2-3 | few
CASSETALYGYTF | TGTGCCAGCAGTGAGACAGCACTCTATGGCTACACCTTC | TRBV6-1 | - | TRBJ1-2 | many
CASSKGSVNTEAFF | TGTGCCAGCAGCAAGGGATCAGTTAACACTGAAGCTTTCTTT | TRBV7-9 | - | TRBJ1-1 | many
CASSQTNWEQYF | TGTGCCAGCAGCCAAACTAATTGGGAGCAGTACTTC | TRBV3-1 | - | TRBJ2-7 | -
CASDKTDYEQYF | TGCGCCAGCGATAAGACAGACTACGAGCAGTACTTC | TRBV5-1 | - | TRBJ2-7 | few
CSARDQDLRDPRDTQYF | TGCAGTGCTAGAGATCAAGACCTGCGCGACCCCCGAGATACGCAGTATTTT | TRBV20-1 | - | TRBJ2-3 | few
CASSLDPGGYEQYF | TGTGCCAGCAGCTTGGATCCGGGCGGCTACGAGCAGTACTTC | TRBV5-4 | - | TRBJ2-7 | few
CSARRQDTYEQYF | TGCAGTGCTAGGCGACAGGATACTTACGAGCAGTACTTC | TRBV20-1 | - | TRBJ2-7 | -
CATSIGHVTEAFF | TGTGCCACCAGCATCGGCCATGTCACTGAAGCTTTCTTT | TRBV15 | - | TRBJ1-1 | -
CASSLVQGAINEQFF | TGTGCCAGCAGTTTAGTTCAGGGGGCGATCAATGAGCAGTTCTTC | TRBV12-3/TRBV12-4 | TRBD1 | TRBJ2-1 | -
CASSFGGDRCSGHYGYTF | TGTGCCAGCAGTTTTGGGGGCGATAGATGTAGTGGCCACTATGGCTACACCTTC | TRBV12-3/TRBV12-4 | - | TRBJ1-2 | many
CASSIWDAGTDTQYF | TGTGCCAGTAGTATCTGGGATGCGGGCACAGATACGCAGTATTTT | TRBV19 | - | TRBJ2-3 | few
CATSSAKGLLDGYEQYF | TGTGCCACCAGCAGTGCGAAGGGACTCCTGGACGGCTACGAGCAGTACTTC | TRBV15 | - | TRBJ2-7 | -
CASSPGQGETQYF | TGTGCCAGCAGTCCGGGCCAAGGGGAGACCCAGTACTTC | TRBV2 | - | TRBJ2-5 | -
CASSSTGTRGTGVLTF | TGCGCCAGCAGCTCCACCGGGACAAGGGGGACTGGCGTCCTGACTTTC | TRBV5-1 | - | TRBJ2-6 | -
CASTLDGAYEQYF | TGTGCCAGCACCTTGGACGGAGCCTACGAGCAGTACTTC | TRBV28 | - | TRBJ2-7 | -
CASSTGTSGYTDTQYF | TGTGCCAGCAGCACCGGCACTAGCGGATACACAGATACGCAGTATTTT | TRBV11-3 | TRBD2 | TRBJ2-3 | few
CASSVEISTDTQYF | TGTGCCAGCAGCGTAGAGATTAGCACAGATACGCAGTATTTT | TRBV9 | - | TRBJ2-3 | many
CAGSPLAGDKYNEQFF | TGTGCCGGCAGCCCACTAGCGGGAGACAAATACAATGAGCAGTTCTTC | TRBV5-4 | TRBD2 | TRBJ2-1 | -
CSVFFSSSEQYF | TGCAGCGTTTTTTTCAGTTCCAGCGAGCAGTACTTC | TRBV29-1 | - | TRBJ2-7 | -
CSVAKGRGGTEAFF | TGCAGCGTTGCGAAGGGCAGGGGGGGTACTGAAGCTTTCTTT | TRBV29-1 | TRBD1 | TRBJ1-1 | -
CAWSALGGETQYF | TGTGCCTGGAGTGCCCTAGGAGGGGAGACCCAGTACTTC | TRBV30 | - | TRBJ2-5 | -